This T cell receptor beta chain was identified during a study of blood T cell repertoires in COVID-19. Assay: immunoSEQ multiplex PCR; the TCRdb copy retains only in-frame clones and omits some. Of around 200,000 clones listed, more than 75% are singletons. This CDR3 comprises 14 residues. Germline V gene lookup returns CDR1 LGHNA and CDR2 YSLEER. V dropped 8 bases and J dropped 2 bases, with 15 bases sitting between them. The sequence derives from a man aged 65-85 years with acute or convalescent COVID-19. The V call is TRBV4-3, the J call TRBJ1-1; D gene ambiguous. Material: peripheral blood. CDR3 DNA: TGCGCCAGCGCCCATCTGGGCGCAAACACTGAAGCTTTCTTT. It yields the protein CASAHLGANTEAFF.